This TCR beta chain was sequenced in a study of beta chain features in type 1 diabetes. Per the germline V gene, CDR1 is SGDLS and CDR2 is YYNGEE. The CDR3 sequence is 16 residues long. Losses at the gene ends were 3 bases for V and 7 bases for J; bases not matched to a gene: 11. What was sequenced were expressed TCRB transcripts, since all of the isolated RNA had been reverse transcribed. Generated by immunoSEQ multiplex PCR, the TCRdb table keeps only in-frame clones and is missing some. The table includes about 450,000 clones, 10% to 12% detected once. This clone was counted between two and nine times. Its antigen remains unknown. General observations from the study: Cells carrying high TCR expression could end up over-represented when cDNA is sequenced. Significant though moderate, a shortening of TCRB CDR3s appeared in all four CD4+ subsets of Type 1 diabetes patients. Type 1 diabetes patients had VDJ junctions that carried fewer insertions and more deletions. Compared with healthy donors, patients appeared to share more similar naive, central memory and regulatory TCRB repertoires.

Material: naive CD4+ T cells from blood. The origin of this receptor is a woman aged 18-29 years in good health. The J gene is TRBJ2-1, the V gene TRBV9; 9 bases match TRBD1. The CDR3 region is CASSETGQGIGNEQFF. As DNA, the CDR3 is TGTGCCAGCAGCGAGACGGGACAGGGAATTGGTAATGAGCAGTTCTTC.